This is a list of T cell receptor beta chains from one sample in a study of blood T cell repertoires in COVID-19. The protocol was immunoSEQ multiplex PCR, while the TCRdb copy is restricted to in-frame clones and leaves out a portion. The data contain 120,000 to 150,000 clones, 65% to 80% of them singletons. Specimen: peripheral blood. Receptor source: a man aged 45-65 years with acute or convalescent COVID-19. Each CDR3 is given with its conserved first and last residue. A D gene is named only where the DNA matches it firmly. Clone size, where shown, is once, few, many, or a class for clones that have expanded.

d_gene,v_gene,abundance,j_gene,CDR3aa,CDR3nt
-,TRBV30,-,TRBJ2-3,CAWSRLAQVSTDTQYF,TGTGCCTGGAGTCGGTTAGCCCAAGTTAGCACAGATACGCAGTATTTT
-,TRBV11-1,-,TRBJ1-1,CASSITTGNTEAFF,TGTGCCAGCAGCATCACTACAGGGAACACTGAAGCTTTCTTT
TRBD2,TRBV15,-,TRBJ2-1,CATILGGAGNEQFF,TGTGCCACGATCCTCGGGGGGGCGGGGAATGAGCAGTTCTTC
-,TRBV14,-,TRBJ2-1,CASSQLGGLSYNEQFF,TGTGCCAGCAGCCAACTGGGGGGGCTCTCCTACAATGAGCAGTTCTTC
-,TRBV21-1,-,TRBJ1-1,CASSKATGLDTEAFF,TGTGCCAGCAGCAAAGCGACAGGGCTGGACACTGAAGCTTTCTTT
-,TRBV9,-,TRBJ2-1,CASSVVGGGGLNEQFF,TGTGCCAGCAGCGTAGTTGGTGGGGGAGGATTGAATGAGCAGTTCTTC
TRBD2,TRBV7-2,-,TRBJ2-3,CASSSRLAGYTDTQYF,TGTGCCAGCAGCTCTAGACTAGCGGGGTACACAGATACGCAGTATTTT
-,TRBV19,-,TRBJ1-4,CASSIQPTVREKLFF,TGTGCCAGTAGTATACAACCGACAGTAAGGGAAAAACTGTTTTTT
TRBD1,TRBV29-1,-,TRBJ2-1,CSVEVGTGVNEQFF,TGCAGCGTTGAGGTGGGGACAGGGGTAAATGAGCAGTTCTTC
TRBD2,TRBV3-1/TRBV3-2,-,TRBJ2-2,CASSQVGAGANTGELFF,TGTGCCAGCAGCCAAGTGGGAGCGGGGGCTAACACCGGGGAGCTGTTTTTT
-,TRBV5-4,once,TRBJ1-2,CASSTPAGADYGYTF,TGTGCCAGCAGTACTCCAGCGGGGGCCGACTATGGCTACACCTTC
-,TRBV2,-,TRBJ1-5,CASMARGYQPQHF,TGTGCCAGCATGGCCCGGGGGTATCAGCCCCAGCATTTT
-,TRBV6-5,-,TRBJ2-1,CASSTMSSYNEQFF,TGTGCCAGCAGTACCATGAGCTCCTACAATGAGCAGTTCTTC
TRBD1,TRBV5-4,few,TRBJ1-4,CASSLAYGDRGQGKKLFF,TGTGCCAGCAGCTTGGCCTATGGCGATCGGGGACAGGGTAAAAAACTGTTTTTT
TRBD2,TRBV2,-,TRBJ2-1,CASSSGGQYNEQFF,TGTGCCAGCAGTTCGGGGGGGCAATACAATGAGCAGTTCTTC
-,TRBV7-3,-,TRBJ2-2,CASSVDYTDTGELFF,TGTGCCAGCAGCGTTGACTACACGGACACCGGGGAGCTGTTTTTT
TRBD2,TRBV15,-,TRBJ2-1,CATSRDLSGTSGTRDEQFF,TGTGCCACCAGCAGAGATCTGTCCGGGACTAGCGGAACGAGGGATGAGCAGTTCTTC
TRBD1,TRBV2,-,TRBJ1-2,CASSEGDRGGKYGYTF,TGTGCCAGCAGTGAAGGGGACAGGGGTGGAAAATATGGCTACACCTTC
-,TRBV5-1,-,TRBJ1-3,CASSLKTLAGTDSGNTIYF,TGCGCCAGCAGCTTGAAGACCCTTGCGGGGACTGACTCTGGAAACACCATATATTTT
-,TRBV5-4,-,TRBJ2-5,CASSLRGEETQYF,TGTGCCAGCTCTTTGCGGGGCGAAGAGACCCAGTACTTC
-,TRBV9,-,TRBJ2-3,CASSVASATSTDTQYF,TGTGCCAGCAGCGTAGCCAGCGCTACCTCCACAGATACGCAGTATTTT
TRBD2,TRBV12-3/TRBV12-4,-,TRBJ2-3,CASGSGAQYF,TGTGCCAGCGGTAGCGGGGCGCAGTATTTT
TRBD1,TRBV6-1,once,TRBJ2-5,CASSGGTATLLYQETQYF,TGTGCCAGCAGTGGGGGGACAGCGACCCTCCTATACCAAGAGACCCAGTACTTC
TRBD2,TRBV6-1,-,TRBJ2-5,CASSELGAGGQETQYF,TGTGCCAGCAGTGAATTGGGAGCGGGGGGTCAAGAGACCCAGTACTTC
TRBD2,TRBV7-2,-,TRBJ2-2,CASSRDYSNTGELFF,TGTGCCAGCAGCAGGGACTATTCGAACACCGGGGAGCTGTTTTTT
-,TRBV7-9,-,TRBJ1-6,CASSLAGGDAYNSPLHF,TGTGCCAGCAGCTTAGCGGGGGGGGATGCCTATAATTCACCCCTCCACTTT
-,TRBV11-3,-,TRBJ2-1,CASSSGFEQFF,TGTGCCAGCAGCTCAGGGTTTGAGCAGTTCTTC
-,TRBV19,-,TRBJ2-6,CASSRASGANVLTF,TGTGCCAGTAGTAGGGCCTCTGGGGCCAACGTCCTGACTTTC
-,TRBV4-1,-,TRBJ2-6,CASSAISGANVLTF,TGCGCCAGCAGCGCGATCTCTGGGGCCAACGTCCTGACTTTC
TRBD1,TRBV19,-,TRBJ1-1,CASSISQGASEAFF,TGTGCCAGTAGTATAAGCCAGGGGGCTTCCGAAGCTTTCTTT
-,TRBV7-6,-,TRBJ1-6,CASSLVQGNNSPLHF,TGTGCCAGCAGCTTAGTCCAGGGGAATAATTCACCCCTCCACTTT
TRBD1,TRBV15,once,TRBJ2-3,CATSSRTGASSTDTQYF,TGTGCCACCAGCAGCCGGACAGGGGCCTCTTCCACAGATACGCAGTATTTT
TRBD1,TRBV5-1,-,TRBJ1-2,CASSFGQGDTYTF,TGCGCCAGCAGCTTCGGACAGGGGGACACCTACACCTTC
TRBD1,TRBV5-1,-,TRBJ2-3,CASSLRTGFTDTQYF,TGCGCCAGCAGCCTCCGGACAGGGTTCACAGATACGCAGTATTTT
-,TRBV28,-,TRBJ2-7,CASSLGGGRYEQYF,TGTGCCAGCAGTTTGGGCGGGGGCCGATACGAGCAGTACTTC
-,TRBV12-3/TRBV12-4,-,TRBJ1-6,CASSVRDNSPLHF,TGTGCCAGCAGTGTGCGGGATAATTCACCCCTCCACTTT
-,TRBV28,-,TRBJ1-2,CASKNGAYGYTF,TGTGCCAGCAAGAATGGGGCATATGGCTACACCTTC
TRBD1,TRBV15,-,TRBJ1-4,CATSRPGQNEKLFF,TGTGCCACCAGCAGACCGGGACAGAATGAAAAACTGTTTTTT
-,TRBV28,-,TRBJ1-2,CASSLPQYYGYTF,TGTGCCAGCAGTTTGCCCCAGTACTATGGCTACACCTTC
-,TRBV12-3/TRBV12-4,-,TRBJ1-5,CASSLMPGQPQHF,TGTGCCAGCAGTTTAATGCCGGGTCAGCCCCAGCATTTT
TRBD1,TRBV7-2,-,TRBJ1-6,CARPGQGNSPLHF,TGTGCCAGGCCGGGACAGGGGAACTCACCCCTCCACTTT